This T cell receptor beta chain emerged from a study of radiotherapy plus CTLA-4 blockade in lung cancer. Findings of the study overall: Once radiotherapy plus ipilimumab had been given, TCR clones derived from tumor expanded in blood.

The data were produced by immunoSEQ multiplex PCR, yet TCRdb's version contains in-frame clones alone and is incomplete. This sample has under 90,000 clones; less than 80% occur once, and the top ten carry roughly 13%. In chemo-refractory metastatic non-small-cell lung cancer, patients got ipilimumab CTLA-4 blockade together with focal radiation. With respect to this clone: Its target is not known.

V was pared by 2 bases and J by 4 bases, with 12 bases between. This CDR3 comprises 15 residues. Germline V gene data show CDR1 as SGHNT and CDR2 as YYREEE (reference sequence). This receptor was identified in a human donor with non-small cell lung cancer that progressed on radiotherapy plus ipilimumab. The chain joins TRBV5-4 to TRBJ2-2; possibly TRBD1 for D (6 bases). This material consisted of peripheral blood, taken from a patient treated with radiotherapy plus ipilimumab. CDR3 nucleotides: TGTGCCAGCAGCTTAGGGAGACAGGTCACCGGGGAGCTGTTTTTT. It codes for CASSLGRQVTGELFF.